Reported below is one T cell receptor beta chain. The antigen remains unidentified. This PCR relied on a set of 60 Vbeta primers and 13 Jbeta primers. Using immunoSEQ multiplex PCR, the repertoire was profiled, and TCRdb retains in-frame clones only, with some absent. This sample's table reports some 200,000 clones. This entry belongs to a study of cytomegalovirus exposure and HLA in healthy donors. Points from the study as a whole: A later analysis linked a missense DCLRE1C variant to TCR beta V- and J-gene trimming.

The sequence came from a boy under 18 in good health and CMV-seronegative. Sequenced: PBMCs.

Here the CDR3 reads CASTIKLTGILNQPQHF. The CDR3 DNA follows: TGTGCCAGTACCATTAAACTTACAGGGATTCTCAATCAGCCCCAGCATTTT. This chain connects TRBV19 to TRBJ1-5; D is perhaps TRBD1 (6 bases). The CDR3 is 17 residues long. Germline V gives CDR1 LNHDA, CDR2 SQIVND (reference sequence). Trimming stripped 7 bases from V and 3 bases from J, with 22 bases between.